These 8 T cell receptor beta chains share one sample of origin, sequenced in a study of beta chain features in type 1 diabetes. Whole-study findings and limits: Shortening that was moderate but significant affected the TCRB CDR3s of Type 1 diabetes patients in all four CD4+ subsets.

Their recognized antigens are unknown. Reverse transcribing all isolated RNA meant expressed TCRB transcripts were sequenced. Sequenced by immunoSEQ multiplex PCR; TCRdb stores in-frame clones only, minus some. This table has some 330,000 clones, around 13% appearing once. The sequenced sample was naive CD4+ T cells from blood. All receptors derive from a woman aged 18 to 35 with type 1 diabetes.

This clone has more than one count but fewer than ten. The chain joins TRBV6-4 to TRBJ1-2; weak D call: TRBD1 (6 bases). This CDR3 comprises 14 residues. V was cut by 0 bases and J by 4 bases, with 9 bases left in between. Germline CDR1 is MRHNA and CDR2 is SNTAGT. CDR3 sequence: CASSDSGAGYGYTF. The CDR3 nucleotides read TGTGCCAGCAGTGACTCGGGGGCCGGCTATGGCTACACCTTC.

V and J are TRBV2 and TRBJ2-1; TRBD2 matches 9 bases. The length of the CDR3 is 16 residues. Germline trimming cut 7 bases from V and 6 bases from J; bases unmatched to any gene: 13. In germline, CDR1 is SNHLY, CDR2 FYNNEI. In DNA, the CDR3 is TGTGCCAGCAAATACCCCGGGACTAGCCGTTCCAATGAGCAGTTCTTC. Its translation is CASKYPGTSRSNEQFF.

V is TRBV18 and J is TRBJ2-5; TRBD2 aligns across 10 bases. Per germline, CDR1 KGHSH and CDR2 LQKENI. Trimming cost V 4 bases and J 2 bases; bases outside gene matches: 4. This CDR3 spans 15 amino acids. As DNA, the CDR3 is TGTGCCAGCTCACAACCGGGACTAGCGCAAGAGACCCAGTACTTC. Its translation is CASSQPGLAQETQYF.

CDR3 nucleotides: TGCAGCGTTGAGGAGGGACAGGGGAGGTACTACACCTTC. This gives the protein CSVEEGQGRYYTF. The V and J genes are TRBV29-1 and TRBJ1-2; 10 bases match TRBD1. The CDR3 is made up of 13 amino acids. V was pared by 3 bases and J by 10 bases, with 8 bases of the junction left unmatched. CDR1 is SQVTM and CDR2 is ANQGSEA in the germline V gene.

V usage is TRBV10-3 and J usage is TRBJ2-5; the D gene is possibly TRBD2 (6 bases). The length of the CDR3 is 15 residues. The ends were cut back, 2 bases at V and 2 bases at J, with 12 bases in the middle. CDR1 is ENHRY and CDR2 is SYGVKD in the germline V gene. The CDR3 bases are TGTGCCATCAGTGAGAGCGGCGGGATACAAGAGACCCAGTACTTC. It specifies CAISESGGIQETQYF.

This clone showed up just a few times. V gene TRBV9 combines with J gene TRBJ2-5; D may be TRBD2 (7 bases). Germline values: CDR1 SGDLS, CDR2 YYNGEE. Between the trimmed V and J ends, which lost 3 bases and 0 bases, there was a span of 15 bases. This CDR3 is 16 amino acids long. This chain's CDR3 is CASSGVEGGNQETQYF. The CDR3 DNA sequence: TGTGCCAGCAGCGGAGTGGAGGGGGGGAACCAAGAGACCCAGTACTTC.

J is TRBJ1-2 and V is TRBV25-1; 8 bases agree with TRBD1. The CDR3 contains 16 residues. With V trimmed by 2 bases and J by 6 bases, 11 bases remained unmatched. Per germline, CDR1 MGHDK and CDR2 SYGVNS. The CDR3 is CASSEPGTGRSHGYTF. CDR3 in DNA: TGTGCCAGCAGTGAACCCGGGACAGGACGGTCTCATGGCTACACCTTC.

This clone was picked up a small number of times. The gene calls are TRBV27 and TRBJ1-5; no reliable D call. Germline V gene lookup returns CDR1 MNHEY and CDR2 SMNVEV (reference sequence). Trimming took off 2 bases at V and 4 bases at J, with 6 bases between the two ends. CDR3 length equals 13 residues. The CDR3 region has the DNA TGTGCCAGCAGTTTAGGCTCGAATCAGCCCCAGCATTTT. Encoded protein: CASSLGSNQPQHF.